The 2 T cell receptor beta chains below all came from one sample that was sequenced in a study of cytomegalovirus exposure and HLA in healthy donors. Vbeta (60) and Jbeta (13) primers were used in the PCR. Profiling relied on immunoSEQ multiplex PCR, and the TCRdb table lists in-frame clones only, not all of them. The table shows 140,000 to 150,000 clones, with 66% occurring only once. The material sequenced was PBMCs. These receptors originate from a woman aged 55-69 years in good health and CMV-seronegative.

This clone appeared once. The chain links TRBV6-1 to TRBJ2-5; 7 bases map to TRBD2. Germline-derived CDR1 and CDR2 are MNHNS and SASEGT. V shed 4 bases, J shed 2 bases, and the junction held 1 base outside the gene matches. This CDR3 region has 13 residues. DNA for the CDR3: TGTGCCAGCAGTGTGGGGGGGCAAGAGACCCAGTACTTC. Protein: CASSVGGQETQYF.

The chain links TRBV7-8 to TRBJ2-5, with 9 bases aligning to TRBD1. The DNA end is a closer match to TRBJ2-7, so the J assignment may be wrong. CDR1 and CDR2 (germline): SGHVS, FQNEAQ. This CDR3 region has 16 residues. CDR3 protein: CASSPAPGQGGYEQYF. The CDR3, as DNA: TGTGCCAGCAGCCCTGCCCCGGGACAGGGTGGGTACGAGCAGTACTTC.